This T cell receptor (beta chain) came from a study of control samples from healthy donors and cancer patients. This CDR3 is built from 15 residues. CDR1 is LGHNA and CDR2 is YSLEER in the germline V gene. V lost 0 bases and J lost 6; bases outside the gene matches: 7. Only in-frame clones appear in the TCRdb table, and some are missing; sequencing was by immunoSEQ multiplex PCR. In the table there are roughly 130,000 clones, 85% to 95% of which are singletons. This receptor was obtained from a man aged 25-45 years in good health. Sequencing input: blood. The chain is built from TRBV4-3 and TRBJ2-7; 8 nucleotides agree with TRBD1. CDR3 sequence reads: CASSQDRTGWSEQYF. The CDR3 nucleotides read TGCGCCAGCAGCCAAGATCGGACAGGGTGGAGCGAGCAGTACTTC.